Listed here is a single T cell receptor beta chain. What it binds is not known. Other nucleotide sequences from this sample produce the same CDR3. Some clones are missing from TCRdb's copy, which holds only in-frame ones; the method was immunoSEQ multiplex PCR. This table holds around 47,000 clones, 60% to 75% found once. The sample comes from a study of vaccination effects on CD4 cells after COVID-19. Study information: With about 9.8 ug/ml peptides and about 10 IU/ml IL-2, 2 million or so PBMC per well were cultured. Whole-study results and caveats: The study found marked clonal contraction of infection- and vaccine-induced clones late after vaccination. The authors studied few convalescent patients and collected no early post-infection timepoints.

Following 10 days of culture, CD4+ T cells were isolated. Two doses of either BNT162b2 or mRNA-1273 were given to each participant. Cultures got half-medium changes with IL-2 on days 3 and 7. Germline CDR1 LGHDT, CDR2 YNNKEL (reference sequence). Trimming pared 0 bases from V and 4 bases from J, leaving 6 bases between. The CDR3 loop spans 13 amino acids. V is TRBV3-1 (or the pseudogene TRBV3-2) and J is TRBJ1-2; D is unresolved. The sample here was CD4+ T cells from PBMCs cultured without peptide, taken after COVID-19 vaccination. The sequence was collected from a human donor who received a COVID-19 vaccine. CDR3 sequence: CASSQDGSYGYTF. The CDR3 bases are TGTGCCAGCAGCCAAGACGGGAGCTATGGCTACACCTTC.